A selection of T cell receptor beta chains follows, all from one sample in a study of blood T cells in healthy people across ages. In TCRdb, the 5' RACE reads were re-called with MiXCR into one record per CDR3 protein. This sample yields more than 500,000 distinct CDR3 sequences, of which roughly a quarter are seen a single time; around 18% belongs to the top ten. Sequenced: blood. The receptors shown here come from a woman in her 70s in good health. CDR3s include the opening cysteine and the closing phenylalanine or tryptophan. D genes are given only for firm matches. Where a row states a size, it is once, few, many or the class of an expanded clone; other rows omit it.

d_call: NA
clone_size: NA
v_call: TRBV6-6
j_call: TRBJ1-1
cdr3_nt: TGTGCCGCCACCCAACCTCCCGTACTGACTGAAGCTTTCTTT
cdr3_aa: CAATQPPVLTEAFF

d_call: TRBD2
clone_size: few
v_call: TRBV25-1
j_call: TRBJ2-5
cdr3_nt: TGTGCCAGCAGTGAGGGGCCCGGGACTAGCGGGAGCCAAGAGACCCAGTACTTC
cdr3_aa: CASSEGPGTSGSQETQYF

d_call: NA
clone_size: NA
v_call: TRBV4-3
j_call: TRBJ2-3
cdr3_nt: TGCGCCAGCAGCCGTTTGCCCGGAGATACGCAGTATTTT
cdr3_aa: CASSRLPGDTQYF

d_call: NA
clone_size: NA
v_call: TRBV29-1
j_call: TRBJ1-4
cdr3_nt: TGCAGCGGTGCAACCCCTAATGAAAAACTGTTTTTT
cdr3_aa: CSGATPNEKLFF

d_call: NA
clone_size: many
v_call: TRBV14
j_call: TRBJ2-1
cdr3_nt: TGTGCCAGCAGCCAAGAACGGCCCTACAATGAGCAGTTCTTC
cdr3_aa: CASSQERPYNEQFF

d_call: TRBD2
clone_size: NA
v_call: TRBV29-1
j_call: TRBJ2-5
cdr3_nt: TGCAGCGGTTTAGCGGGGGAAGAGACCCAGTACTTC
cdr3_aa: CSGLAGEETQYF

d_call: TRBD1
clone_size: NA
v_call: TRBV3-1
j_call: TRBJ2-2
cdr3_nt: TGTGCCAGCAGCCAAGTGACAGGGGATCAGTCAATCGGGGAGCTGTTTTTT
cdr3_aa: CASSQVTGDQSIGELFF

d_call: NA
clone_size: few
v_call: TRBV20-1
j_call: TRBJ2-3
cdr3_nt: TGCAGTGAAAGCGGTGCGCTTGGTACGCAGTATTTT
cdr3_aa: CSESGALGTQYF

d_call: NA
clone_size: few
v_call: TRBV7-9
j_call: TRBJ1-3
cdr3_nt: TGTGCCAGCAGCCATGGGACACCGATCTCTGGAAACACCATATATTTT
cdr3_aa: CASSHGTPISGNTIYF

d_call: TRBD2
clone_size: NA
v_call: TRBV3-1
j_call: TRBJ2-7
cdr3_nt: TGTGCCAGCAGCCAAGGCCCCAACGGGGGGGCTTGGGAGCAGTACTTC
cdr3_aa: CASSQGPNGGAWEQYF

d_call: NA
clone_size: NA
v_call: TRBV4-3
j_call: TRBJ1-6
cdr3_nt: TGCGCCAGCAGCCAAGAAGAGGGGGGCTATAATTCACCCCTCCACTTT
cdr3_aa: CASSQEEGGYNSPLHF

d_call: NA
clone_size: few
v_call: TRBV4-1
j_call: TRBJ2-5
cdr3_nt: TGCGCCAGCAGCGAACAACAGGGAGAGACCCAGTACTTC
cdr3_aa: CASSEQQGETQYF

d_call: NA
clone_size: NA
v_call: TRBV6-6
j_call: TRBJ2-5
cdr3_nt: TGTGCCAGCAGTTACTCGAGTAACACCCAAGAGACCCAGTACTTC
cdr3_aa: CASSYSSNTQETQYF

d_call: NA
clone_size: once
v_call: TRBV4-3
j_call: TRBJ2-3
cdr3_nt: TGCGCCAGCAGCCAAGGTCACAGGGCGACAAATACGCAGTATTTT
cdr3_aa: CASSQGHRATNTQYF

d_call: NA
clone_size: many
v_call: TRBV12-3/TRBV12-4
j_call: TRBJ2-3
cdr3_nt: TGTGCCAGCACCCCGAGGGATACGCAGTATTTT
cdr3_aa: CASTPRDTQYF

d_call: TRBD1
clone_size: NA
v_call: TRBV6-1
j_call: TRBJ1-5
cdr3_nt: TGTGCCAGCAGTGATTCCGACAGGGAGGATCAGCCCCAGCATTTT
cdr3_aa: CASSDSDREDQPQHF

d_call: TRBD2
clone_size: NA
v_call: TRBV7-3
j_call: TRBJ2-5
cdr3_nt: TGTGCCAGCAGCCAACAGGGTTCTAGCGGGGGCCAAGAGACCCAGTACTTC
cdr3_aa: CASSQQGSSGGQETQYF

d_call: NA
clone_size: few
v_call: TRBV9
j_call: TRBJ2-2
cdr3_nt: TGTGCCAGCAGCTCTGTGCTGGGGGAGCTGTTTTTT
cdr3_aa: CASSSVLGELFF

d_call: TRBD2
clone_size: NA
v_call: TRBV20-1
j_call: TRBJ2-3
cdr3_nt: TGCAGTGCCGGACTCCTGTCAATCTTAGCGGGGACAGATACGCAGTATTTT
cdr3_aa: CSAGLLSILAGTDTQYF

d_call: NA
clone_size: NA
v_call: TRBV24-1
j_call: TRBJ1-2
cdr3_nt: TGTGCCACCAGTGGGAGGGGACACTATGGCTACACCTTC
cdr3_aa: CATSGRGHYGYTF

d_call: TRBD1
clone_size: once
v_call: TRBV12-3/TRBV12-4
j_call: TRBJ2-1
cdr3_nt: TGTGCCAGCAGTCCCTCACAGGGGTTGGTACGGAATGAGCAGTTCTTC
cdr3_aa: CASSPSQGLVRNEQFF